The 19 T cell receptor beta chains presented below share a single source sample, sequenced in a study of low-dose radiotherapy and immunotherapy resistance in tumors. Time point of the sample: after trial treatment. This sample's treatment: LDRT plus nivolumab, ipilimumab, low-dose cyclophosphamide and aspirin (RACIN trial). Gene-specific TRAV and TRBV primers were used for first-strand cDNA, covering alpha and beta chains. Both a constant-region primer and a V-primer adapter served to amplify TCRs across approximately 19 PCR cycles. TCRdb reanalysed the reads using MiXCR and keeps one entry per CDR3 protein. The table shows some 100,000 distinct CDR3 sequences, with less than 25% occurring only once. The sequences come from PBMCs, collected after low-dose radiotherapy plus immunotherapy. These receptors originate from a female donor with ovarian cancer.

Remarks on this clonotype: A read error is likely here: a far larger clone is one base away. The gene calls are TRBV6-6 and TRBJ2-7; the D is unclear. CDR1 is MNHNY, CDR2 SVGAGI, per germline (reference sequence). The CDR3 is 13 amino acids. The germline V and J ends were trimmed by 2 bases and 5 bases, with 10 bases remaining between them. The CDR3 region has the DNA TGTGCCAGCAGTTACGGCCAGAACAACGAGCAGTACTTC. This encodes CASSYGQNNEQYF.

This clonotype was seen repeatedly, ten times or more. This chain joins TRBV9 and TRBJ2-7; 7 positions match TRBD2. The CDR3 sequence is 17 residues long. V was clipped by 4 bases and J by 6 bases; unmatched bases: 19. Looked up from germline, CDR1 is SGDLS and CDR2 is YYNGEE. The CDR3 region is CASSRGPSRAGEGEQYF. CDR3 DNA: TGTGCCAGCAGCCGGGGACCGAGTCGGGCGGGAGAGGGCGAGCAGTACTTC.

On this clonotype: A far larger clone is a single base away, which makes a read error likely. This chain uses TRBV4-3 with TRBJ2-5, with 9 bases lining up with TRBD2. This CDR3 region has 16 residues. J gave up 11 bases and V 0 bases, and 13 bases lay outside the gene matches. Germline CDR1 is LGHNA and CDR2 is YSLEER. The DNA for the CDR3 is TGCGCCAGCAGCCAAGACACCGGCGGGAGGGCCTTCCGGCAGTACTTC. Protein: CASSQDTGGRAFRQYF.

Of note for this clonotype: This sequence is one base from a far larger clone and is likely a read error. Here the CDR3 reads CVSSPRTGFGELFF. Here the CDR3 DNA reads TGTGTCAGCAGCCCCAGGACAGGGTTCGGGGAGCTGTTTTTT. This chain joins TRBV7-2 and TRBJ2-2; 8 positions agree with TRBD1. The CDR3 spans 14 residues. CDR1 is SGHTA, CDR2 FQGNSA, per germline.

The rearrangement links TRBV30 to TRBJ1-1; D not resolved. CDR1 is GTSNPN, CDR2 SVGIG, per germline (reference sequence). The CDR3 contains 13 residues. The V end was cut by 2 bases, the J end by 1 base, with 8 bases between. CDR3 residues: CAWSRAGNTEAFF. Here the CDR3 DNA reads TGTGCCTGGAGTAGGGCAGGGAACACTGAAGCTTTCTTT.

This clonotype was counted at least ten times. The V gene is TRBV18, the J gene TRBJ2-3; the match to TRBD2 covers 8 bases. The junction had 8 bases not matched to a gene; V was cut back by 3 bases and J by 3 bases. The CDR3 spans 16 residues. The germline V gene encodes CDR1 KGHSH and CDR2 LQKENI. This CDR3 reads CASSPLPRGGTDTQYF. The DNA for the CDR3 is TGTGCCAGCTCACCCCTGCCCCGGGGGGGAACAGATACGCAGTATTTT.

In its sample, this clonotype was seen many times. The rearrangement uses TRBV4-1 and TRBJ2-1, with TRBD1 matching 9 bases. In germline, CDR1 is MGHRA, CDR2 YSYEKL. The V and J ends lost 3 bases and 5 bases, in that order; junction bases with no gene match: 8. There are 16 residues in the CDR3. CDR3 in amino acids: CASSQNPGQGHNEQFF. The CDR3 nucleotides are TGCGCCAGCAGCCAGAACCCGGGACAGGGTCACAATGAGCAGTTCTTC.

The V gene is TRBV5-6, the J gene TRBJ2-5, with D possibly matching TRBD2 (5 bases). V lost 0 bases, J lost 3 bases, and 9 bases lay in between. The CDR3 has 14 amino acids. The V gene's germline CDR1 is SGHDT and CDR2 YYEEEE. Written as DNA, the CDR3 is TGTGCCAGCAGCTTGGTGGCGCGGGAAGAGACCCAGTACTTC. Protein product: CASSLVAREETQYF.

This clonotype was counted many times. The chain recombines TRBV19 with TRBJ2-7; D tentatively reads TRBD1 or TRBD2 (5 bases each). Deletions cut 1 base from V and 0 bases from J, with 10 bases between. The V gene's germline CDR1 is LNHDA and CDR2 SQIVND (reference sequence). The length of the CDR3 is 15 residues. Here the CDR3 reads CASSIGGTVSYEQYF. DNA for the CDR3: TGTGCCAGTAGTATAGGTGGGACGGTCTCCTACGAGCAGTACTTC.

This clonotype was counted ten times or more. The rearrangement joins TRBV20-1 to TRBJ1-4; D remains ambiguous. Germline V CDR1 and CDR2: DFQATT, SNEGSKA (reference sequence). V lost 6 bases and J lost 8, with 13 bases in between. The CDR3 has 12 residues. CDR3 DNA: TGCAGTGCAAGACTGGGTCCCGAAAAACTGTTTTTT. Protein sequence: CSARLGPEKLFF.

This clonotype appeared many times. V gene TRBV12-3 or TRBV12-4 combines with J gene TRBJ1-2; D uncertain. The CDR3 totals 13 residues. V was trimmed by 6 bases and J by 6 bases, leaving 14 bases between them. For the CDR3, the DNA is TGTGCCAGCAGGTACCATCCTACGGATGGCTACACCTTC. It specifies CASRYHPTDGYTF.

V is TRBV9 and J is TRBJ1-2; TRBD1 aligns across 9 bases. The germline CDR1 and CDR2 sequences are SGDLS and YYNGEE. This CDR3 contains 13 residues. The V gene end was trimmed by 5 bases and the J gene end by 4 bases; junction bases not matched to a gene: 3. The CDR3 DNA is TGTGCCAGCAGGGAGACAGGGGGCTATGGCTACACCTTC. Amino acid sequence: CASRETGGYGYTF. The full variable domain, its missing parts supplied by reference TRBV9 and TRBJ1-2, is DSGVTQTPKHLITATGQRVTLRCSPRSGDLSVYWYQQSLDQGLQFLIQYYNGEERAKGNILERFSAQQFPDLHSELNLSSLELGDSALYFCASRETGGYGYTFGSGTRLTVV.

A note on this clonotype: This likely came from a read error, as a far larger clone is one base away. The rearrangement uses TRBV5-5 and TRBJ1-1; 9 nucleotides align to TRBD1. The CDR3 runs 15 residues. Germline CDR1 SGHKS, CDR2 YYEKEE (reference sequence). CDR3 protein: CASGSNRGRSTEAFF. The CDR3 nucleotides read TGCGCCAGCGGCTCGAACAGGGGGCGGAGTACTGAAGCTTTCTTT.

Concerning this clonotype itself: At one end, the junction sequence differs from germline, possibly due to a read error. This chain connects TRBV5-8 to TRBJ2-7, with TRBD1 matching 8 bases. The length of the CDR3 is 15 residues. Germline CDR1 SGHTS, CDR2 YDEGEE. The CDR3 sequence: CASNHPTGVLDEQSF. The CDR3 region has the DNA TGTGCCAGCAACCATCCGACAGGGGTCCTAGACGAGCAGTCCTTC.

The chain has TRBV28 and TRBJ1-2, with D possibly being TRBD1 (5 bases). This CDR3 spans 14 amino acids. Germline CDR1 MDHEN, CDR2 SYDVKM. V was pared by 2 bases and J by 3 bases, with 10 bases between. For the CDR3, the DNA is TGTGCCAGCAGTTTAGACCGGGGCGACTATGGCTACACCTTC. Amino acid sequence: CASSLDRGDYGYTF.

This clonotype was seen at least ten times. The chain joins TRBV12-3 or TRBV12-4 to TRBJ2-2; weak D call: TRBD1 (6 bases). The ends were cut back, 6 bases at V and 2 bases at J, with 16 bases in the middle. This CDR3 has 16 amino acids. DNA of the CDR3: TGTGCCAGCAGCCCCGGAGCAGGGGTAAACACCGGGGAGCTGTTTTTT. Its protein product is CASSPGAGVNTGELFF.

The chain joins TRBV7-3 to TRBJ2-3, with unresolved D. Germline V gene lookup returns CDR1 SGHTA and CDR2 FQGTGA. The CDR3 contains 14 residues. Between the trimmed V and J ends, which lost 5 bases and 2 bases, there was a span of 11 bases. The CDR3 DNA reads TGTGCCAGCAGCCCCGGCGGTCTCACAGATACGCAGTATTTT. This codes for CASSPGGLTDTQYF.

This clonotype was found a few times. Written as DNA, the CDR3 is TGTGCCAGCAGCTCGTTGGACAGGGACGGGAGCAATCAGCCCCAGCATTTT. Translated: CASSSLDRDGSNQPQHF. The chain carries TRBV7-4 and TRBJ1-5, with TRBD1 matching 8 bases. After removal of 4 bases from V and 1 base from J, the junction contained 9 bases not matched to a gene. This CDR3 has 17 amino acids. The germline gives CDR1 SGHVT, CDR2 SQSDAQ.

This sequence joins TRBV3-1 and TRBJ2-1; the match to TRBD2 covers 10 bases. The CDR3 extends over 17 amino acids. Per germline, CDR1 LGHDT and CDR2 YNNKEL (reference sequence). V lost 4 bases to trimming and J lost 2 bases; unmatched junction nucleotides: 8. The chain's CDR3 is CASSPPRTSGTYNEQFF. In nucleotides, the CDR3 is TGTGCCAGCAGCCCGCCGAGGACTAGCGGAACCTACAATGAGCAGTTCTTC.